This T cell receptor (beta chain) was captured by sequencing in a study of T cell responses to AZD1222 COVID-19 vaccine listed by TCRdb under 2021. Context from the whole study: A total of just over 230 trial participants underwent TCR sequencing, of whom roughly 210 had received two doses of AZD1222 and roughly 26 had received two doses of the MenACWY control vaccine. Trial participants were enrolled by age into 18-55, 56-69 and 70-plus year subgroups, with roughly 160, 29 and 62 TCR-sequenced participants respectively.

Broader findings and caveats from the paper: CD4 TCRs associated with the vaccine covered the entire spike protein, and the dominant responses were in regions 160-218 and 743-854. Reportedly, close to half of the unique spike-specific TCRs recognized epitopes lying outside the regions that are mutated in the B.1.351 and B.1.1.7 variants. Participants were mostly white British and included more females than males, and it was suggested by the authors that clonal diversity may have been underestimated. A significant rise in spike-specific TCR breadth and depth was observed after two AZD1222 doses relative to day 0 and relative to MenACWY recipients. Conclusions about previously exposed vaccinees were limited because only a handful of AZD1222 recipients were SARS-CoV-2 seropositive at baseline. No day 14 peak-response samples were available, so repertoires were characterized only after the peak T cell response. In the small 56-69-year group, the increase in depth fell short of significance, most likely because of low power.

The CDR3 covers 15 residues, taking in both the cysteine and the phenylalanine. The CDR3 DNA has 45 bases and is translated from base 1. As encoded in the germline V gene, CDR1 is MDHEN while CDR2 is SYDVKM. The V end gives up 5 bases and the J end 8 bases, leaving 8 bases in the junction not matched to a gene. A note on this clone: Its antigen is still unknown. No clone much larger than this one lies a single base away; base qualities are absent.

The meaning of the sample's time point label: about 28 days (+/-7) after the second vaccine dose. AZD1222 recipients with second doses at about 4 weeks or about 12 weeks were pooled, because spike-specific TCR depth and breadth did not differ between schedules. Vaccinee samples were obtained from the UK trials COV001 and COV002, which included a single-blind randomized controlled phase 2/3 trial of AZD1222 (ChAdOx1 nCoV-19) in healthy adults. For TCRbeta chain sequencing, PBMC samples were collected from trial participants at day 0 and at day 28 after the second dose. The CDR3 regions of human TCRbeta chains were subjected to immunosequencing. The authors' pipeline ran thus. Repertoire TCRs were matched against a reference library of SARS-CoV-2-specific TCRs generated with the MIRA antigen-specificity platform. Breadth was defined as the fraction of unique TCRs that were SARS-CoV-2-associated. Depth was defined as the fraction of total T cells that were SARS-CoV-2-associated. Using the MIRA data, each spike-specific TCR was mapped to the spike region that the TCR reacts to and placed in a CD4 or CD8 class. Log10-transformed breadth and depth values were compared by one-way ANOVA with Sidak's multiple comparisons tests. The clones in this table, taken by TCRdb from immuneACCESS, are in-frame only. Not every clone is retained; where verified, under half of the shortfall comes from an unresolved V gene, and the cause of the rest is unknown. D and trimming come from the DNA, and the V and J calls and clone size come from that table. The sample yields fewer than 200,000 clones; 88% were counted once. The ten largest clones take up 25% to 30% of the sample.

The sequence is built from TRBV28 and TRBJ2-1, and TRBD2 aligns with 11 junction nucleotides. The sequence came from an adult who received the AZD1222 COVID-19 vaccine. Sequences were derived from peripheral blood, sampled 28 days after the second AZD1222 dose. The CDR3 loop reads CASSISSGGLYEQFF. In nucleotides, the sequence is TGTGCCAGCAGTATTTCTAGCGGGGGGTTGTATGAGCAGTTCTTC.